This is a list of T cell receptor beta chains from one sample in a study of cytomegalovirus exposure and HLA in healthy donors. TCRdb keeps only in-frame clones here, not all; method: immunoSEQ multiplex PCR. Of 200,000 to 250,000 clones in the sample, roughly 84% are singletons; the top ten hold more than 12%. Material: PBMCs. The source is a woman in her 30s in good health and CMV-seropositive. CDR3s leave out the opening cysteine and the closing phenylalanine or tryptophan. Fields, in order: J gene, clone size, V gene, CDR3 protein. The size of a clone is reported for some rows only, either as once, few or many, or as a class for expanded clones.

TRBJ1-1 | - | TRBV7-9 | ASSSQGDEAF
TRBJ2-7 | - | TRBV9 | ASSLQGGPDEQY
TRBJ2-7 | - | TRBV2 | ASSAAGLAGGHSYEQY
TRBJ1-2 | - | TRBV7-8 | ASSRSPGRDYGYT
TRBJ1-1 | - | TRBV7-8 | ASSPSGGRNTEAF
TRBJ2-1 | - | TRBV9 | ASSSSGQGYNEQF
TRBJ2-2 | - | TRBV6-1 | ASMEGGAGGELF
TRBJ1-5 | - | TRBV28 | ASSPPGQGIDQPQH
TRBJ1-2 | once | TRBV27 | ASSLEGSLSYGYT
TRBJ1-4 | - | TRBV5-1 | ASSPTGGPNEKLF
TRBJ2-1 | - | TRBV27 | ASRMGLVNTNEQF
TRBJ1-2 | - | TRBV5-6 | ASSSGQLAWNGYT
TRBJ1-1 | - | TRBV4-1 | ASSRRQGMDTEAF
TRBJ2-1 | - | TRBV4-2 | ASSLKREGNEQF
TRBJ1-2 | - | TRBV5-4 | ASKRQGINYGYT
TRBJ2-1 | once | TRBV9 | ASSAGTSGRANEQF
TRBJ2-7 | - | TRBV5-1 | ASSSTTSTYEQY